One sample yielded the 5 T cell receptor beta chains listed below, sequenced in a study of blood T cell repertoires in COVID-19. Sequencing used immunoSEQ multiplex PCR; TCRdb keeps in-frame clones, though not all of them. The sample carries 140,000 or so clones, over 75% recorded once. Sequencing input: peripheral blood. The source of these receptors is a man aged 50 or older with acute or convalescent COVID-19.

J is TRBJ2-7 and V is TRBV20-1; a weak D match, TRBD2 (6 bases). Per the germline V gene, CDR1 is DFQATT and CDR2 is SNEGSKA (reference sequence). This CDR3 has 11 amino acids. V dropped 4 bases and J dropped 4 bases, with 8 bases sitting between them. The CDR3 DNA follows: TGCAGTGCTATGGGAGGATACGAGCAGTACTTC. This translates into CSAMGGYEQYF.

V and J are TRBV10-3 and TRBJ1-3; tentative D call: TRBD1 (5 bases). The V gene lost 4 bases and the J gene lost 2 bases, with 12 bases spanning the gap. Germline lookup yields CDR1 ENHRY and CDR2 SYGVKD. The CDR3 is 15 residues long. As DNA, the CDR3 is TGTGCCATCAGTGTCGGGGGGTCGACTGGAAACACCATATATTTT. Its protein product is CAISVGGSTGNTIYF.

This chain uses TRBV13 with TRBJ1-1, with D unresolved. This CDR3 is built from 13 residues. Trimming removed 5 bases from V and 0 bases from J, with 7 bases in between. Germline-derived CDR1 and CDR2 are PRHDT and FYEKMQ (reference sequence). In DNA, the CDR3 is TGTGCCAGCAGCCCGGCGGTGAACACTGAAGCTTTCTTT. Protein: CASSPAVNTEAFF. The full variable domain, rest sourced from reference TRBV13 and TRBJ1-1, is AAGVIQSPRHLIKEKRETATLKCYPIPRHDTVYWYQQGPGQDPQFLISFYEKMQSDKGSIPDRFSAQQFSDYHSELNMSSLELGDSALYFCASSPAVNTEAFFGQGTRLTVV.

The V call is TRBV12-3 or TRBV12-4, the J call TRBJ1-4; the D gene is possibly TRBD1 (6 bases). The CDR3 has 12 residues. Trimming removed 4 bases from V and 12 bases from J, with 12 bases in between. The chain's CDR3 is CASSSRRGELFF. In DNA form, the CDR3 reads TGTGCCAGCAGTTCCCGCAGGGGCGAACTGTTTTTT.

The chain uses TRBV28 and TRBJ2-5; TRBD1 matches at 11 bases. V lost 5 bases and J lost 4; bases outside the gene matches: 12. Germline lookup yields CDR1 MDHEN and CDR2 SYDVKM. The CDR3 totals 17 residues. CDR3 nucleotide sequence: TGTGCCAGCAGTCCAGACTCCGGGACAGGGGGTGGAGAGACCCAGTACTTC. This encodes CASSPDSGTGGGETQYF.